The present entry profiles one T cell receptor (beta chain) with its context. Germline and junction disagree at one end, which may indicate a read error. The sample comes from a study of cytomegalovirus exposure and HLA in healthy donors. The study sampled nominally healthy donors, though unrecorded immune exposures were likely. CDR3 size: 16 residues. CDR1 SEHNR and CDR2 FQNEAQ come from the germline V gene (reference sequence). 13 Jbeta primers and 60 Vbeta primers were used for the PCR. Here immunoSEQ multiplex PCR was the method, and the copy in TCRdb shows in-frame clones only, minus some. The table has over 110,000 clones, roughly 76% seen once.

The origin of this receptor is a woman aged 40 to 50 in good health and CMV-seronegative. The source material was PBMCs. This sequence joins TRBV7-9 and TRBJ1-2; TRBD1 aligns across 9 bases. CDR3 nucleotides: TGTTCCAGCAGCTCAGTATGGACAGGGGATTTCTATGGCTACACCTTC. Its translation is CSSSSVWTGDFYGYTF.